This T cell receptor (beta chain) was sequenced during a study of shared clonotypes between healthy human individuals. Turning to this clone: Antigen: not known.

Study findings and constraints: Clonotype sharing across donors was expected to vary with sequencing depth.

Looked up from germline, CDR1 is SGHAT and CDR2 is FQNNGV. Trimming took 1 base from V and 5 from J; bases not matched to a gene: 2. The length of the CDR3 is 14 residues. TCRdb keeps only in-frame clones here, not all; method: immunoSEQ multiplex PCR. The sample has 95,000 to 120,000 clones; around 71% are singletons. The chain carries TRBV11-2 and TRBJ2-7; 10 bases are shared with TRBD2. Sequenced: memory CD8+ T cells sorted from blood. This sample's subset: CD45RO+ cells pooled with CCR7-negative TemRA cells. The sequence was collected from a woman in her 30s in good health. The CDR3 DNA reads TGTGCCAGCAGCTTAGGAGCGGGAGGGAACGAGCAGTACTTC. As protein: CASSLGAGGNEQYF.